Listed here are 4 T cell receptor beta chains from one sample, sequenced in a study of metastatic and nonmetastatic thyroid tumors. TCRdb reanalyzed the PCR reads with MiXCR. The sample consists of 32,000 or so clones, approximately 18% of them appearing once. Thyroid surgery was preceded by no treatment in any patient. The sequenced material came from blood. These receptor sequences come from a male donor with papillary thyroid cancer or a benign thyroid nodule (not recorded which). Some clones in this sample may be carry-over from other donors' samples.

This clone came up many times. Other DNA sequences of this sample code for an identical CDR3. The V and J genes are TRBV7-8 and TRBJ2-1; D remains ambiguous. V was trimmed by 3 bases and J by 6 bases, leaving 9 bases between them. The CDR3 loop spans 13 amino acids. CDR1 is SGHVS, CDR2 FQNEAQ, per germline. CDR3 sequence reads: CASSLGGINEQFF. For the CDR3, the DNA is TGTGCCAGCAGCTTGGGTGGTATCAATGAGCAGTTCTTC.

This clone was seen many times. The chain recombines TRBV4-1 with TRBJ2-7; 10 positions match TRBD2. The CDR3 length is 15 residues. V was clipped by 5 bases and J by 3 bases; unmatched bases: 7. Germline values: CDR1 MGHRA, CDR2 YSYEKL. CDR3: CASSTSRTSGYEQYF. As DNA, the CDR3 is TGCGCCAGCAGCACGTCCAGGACTAGCGGCTACGAGCAGTACTTC.

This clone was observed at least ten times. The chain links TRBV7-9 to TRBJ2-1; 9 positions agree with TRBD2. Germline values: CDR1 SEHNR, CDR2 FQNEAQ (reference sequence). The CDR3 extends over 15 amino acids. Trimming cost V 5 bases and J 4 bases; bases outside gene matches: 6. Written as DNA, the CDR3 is TGTGCCAGCAGCCCACCCAGCGGGAGGTACAATGAGCAGTTCTTC. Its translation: CASSPPSGRYNEQFF.

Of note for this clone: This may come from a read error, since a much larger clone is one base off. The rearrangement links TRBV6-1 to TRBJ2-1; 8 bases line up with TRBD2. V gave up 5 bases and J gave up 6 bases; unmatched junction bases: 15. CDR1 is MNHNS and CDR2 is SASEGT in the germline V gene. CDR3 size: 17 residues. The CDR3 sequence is CASSQLPPTSGGNEQFF. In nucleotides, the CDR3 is TGTGCCAGCAGTCAACTTCCCCCGACCAGCGGGGGCAATGAGCAGTTCTTC.